These 32 T cell receptor beta chains were all obtained from the same sample, sequenced in a study of blood T cell repertoires in COVID-19. This table comes from immunoSEQ multiplex PCR, and its TCRdb copy is limited to in-frame clones, with some not included. The sample holds around 310,000 clones, 88% seen once. Sequencing was performed on peripheral blood. The source of these receptors is a woman aged 45-60 years with active or convalescent COVID-19.

The chain carries TRBV7-2 and TRBJ2-4, with D maybe TRBD1 (5 bases). This CDR3 contains 13 residues. Trimming stripped 0 bases from V and 8 bases from J, with 8 bases between. From germline, CDR1 is SGHTA and CDR2 FQGNSA. Written as DNA, the CDR3 is TGTGCCAGCAGCTTAGCCACCAGGGACATTCAGTACTTC. It is translated as CASSLATRDIQYF.

CDR3 in amino acids: CAISESRASGNTIYF. The CDR3 region has the DNA TGTGCCATCAGTGAGTCGCGAGCCTCTGGAAACACCATATATTTT. The J gene is TRBJ1-3, the V gene TRBV10-3, with unresolved D. Trimming left V 0 bases short and J 0 bases short, with 6 bases between. The germline V gene has CDR1 ENHRY and CDR2 SYGVKD. This CDR3 contains 15 residues.

This sequence joins TRBV21-1 and TRBJ1-3; the D segment call TRBD1 is taken from the table without a DNA check. TRBV21-1 is a pseudogene locus. This CDR3 has 19 residues. This CDR3 reads CASSPKGTGALASGNTIYF. In DNA form, the CDR3 reads TGTGCCAGCAGCCCTAAGGGAACAGGGGCTCTCGCATCTGGAAACACCATATATTTT.

There are many counts of this clone. The chain links TRBV18 to TRBJ2-7; a possible D gene is TRBD2 (5 bases). The CDR3 contains 15 residues. Germline loops: CDR1 KGHSH, CDR2 LQKENI. Trimming left V 3 bases short and J 3 bases short, with 15 bases between. The CDR3 DNA reads as TGTGCCAGCTCACCCTCCCAGGAGGCGAGCTACGAGCAGTACTTC. Amino acid sequence: CASSPSQEASYEQYF.

The chain joins TRBV3-1 (or the pseudogene TRBV3-2) to TRBJ1-2; perhaps TRBD1 as D (5 bases). V dropped 0 bases and J dropped 2 bases, with 10 bases sitting between them. The CDR3 loop spans 15 amino acids. Per germline, CDR1 LGHDT and CDR2 YNNKEL (reference sequence). DNA for the CDR3: TGTGCCAGCAGCCAAGATCCTAGGGGAAACTATGGCTACACCTTC. It codes for CASSQDPRGNYGYTF.

The V and J genes are TRBV19 and TRBJ2-1; possibly TRBD2 for D (6 bases). This CDR3 spans 15 amino acids. Germline CDR1 LNHDA, CDR2 SQIVND (reference sequence). Trimming cost V 5 bases and J 8 bases, with 19 bases left between them. CDR3 bases: TGTGCCAGTAGTCTCTTCGGGAGCAGAGGTGATGAGCAGTTCTTC. Amino acids: CASSLFGSRGDEQFF.

V gene TRBV10-3 combines with J gene TRBJ2-3, with 9 nucleotides matching TRBD2. Germline CDR1 is ENHRY and CDR2 is SYGVKD. The CDR3 totals 16 residues. V was clipped by 3 bases and J by 4 bases; unmatched bases: 8. This CDR3 is CAISESLRGGADTQYF. CDR3 bases: TGTGCCATCAGTGAATCTCTGCGGGGGGGTGCAGATACGCAGTATTTT.

The chain employs TRBV25-1 and TRBJ2-7; tentative D call: TRBD2 (5 bases). V lost 0 bases, J lost 6 bases, and 12 bases lay in between. CDR1 MGHDK and CDR2 SYGVNS come from the germline V gene. The CDR3 has 14 amino acids. CDR3 region: CASSEYAGNREQYF. The CDR3 coding sequence is TGTGCCAGCAGTGAATATGCCGGGAACCGCGAGCAGTACTTC.

The rearrangement uses TRBV15 and TRBJ1-1; a possible D gene is TRBD1 (6 bases). V was clipped by 0 bases and J by 7 bases, with 18 bases between them. This CDR3 has 16 residues. Germline assignment: CDR1 LNHNV and CDR2 YYDKDF (reference sequence). The CDR3 sequence: CATSRDVPWGQDEAFF. Written as DNA, the CDR3 is TGTGCCACCAGCAGAGATGTTCCTTGGGGGCAAGATGAAGCTTTCTTT.

This clone was observed a handful of times. The chain is built from TRBV28 and TRBJ2-7; 14 bases are a match to TRBD2. Trimming took 4 bases from V and 0 from J; bases not matched to a gene: 5. This CDR3 spans 17 amino acids. CDR1 is MDHEN and CDR2 is SYDVKM in the germline V gene. CDR3: CASSSGLAGVVSYEQYF. The CDR3 nucleotides read TGTGCCAGCAGTTCGGGACTAGCGGGGGTAGTCTCCTACGAGCAGTACTTC.

The chain carries TRBV5-8 and TRBJ2-2; the match to TRBD1 covers 7 bases. The V gene's germline CDR1 is SGHTS and CDR2 YDEGEE. The trim removed 8 bases at V and 7 bases at J, leaving 8 bases unmatched. The CDR3 is 13 amino acids. The chain's CDR3 is CARVEGASGELFF. The CDR3 region has the DNA TGTGCCAGGGTCGAGGGGGCAAGCGGGGAGCTGTTTTTT.

V gene TRBV21-1 combines with J gene TRBJ1-5; TRBD1, as called in the table, went unchecked against the DNA. TRBV21-1 is a documented pseudogene. This CDR3 spans 15 amino acids. The CDR3 loop is CASSTGTGLVQPQHF. DNA of the CDR3: TGTGCCAGCAGCACCGGGACAGGGCTAGTTCAGCCCCAGCATTTT.

The chain has TRBV3-1 (or the pseudogene TRBV3-2) and TRBJ2-7; 7 nucleotides agree with TRBD2. Germline lookup yields CDR1 LGHDT and CDR2 YNNKEL (reference sequence). J was trimmed by 5 bases and V by 4 bases; bases with no gene match: 8. The CDR3 runs 14 residues. For the CDR3, the DNA is TGTGCCAGCAGCCCTGGACTAGTTTGGGACGAGCAGTACTTC. Protein product: CASSPGLVWDEQYF.

The chain recombines TRBV18 with TRBJ1-2; D gene ambiguous. Germline lookup yields CDR1 KGHSH and CDR2 LQKENI. This CDR3 is built from 12 residues. V was cut by 6 bases and J by 4 bases, with 9 bases left in between. CDR3 region: CASSFESYGYTF. The CDR3 DNA sequence: TGTGCCAGCTCGTTCGAGAGCTATGGCTACACCTTC. The full variable domain, in which reference TRBV18 and TRBJ1-2 provide the parts outside the CDR3, is NAGVMQNPRHLVRRRGQEARLRCSPMKGHSHVYWYRQLPEEGLKFMVYLQKENIIDESGMPKERFSAEFPKEGPSILRIQQVVRGDSAAYFCASSFESYGYTFGSGTRLTVV.

This chain uses TRBV10-3 with TRBJ2-7; no firm D call. Germline V gene data show CDR1 as ENHRY and CDR2 as SYGVKD. The V gene lost 2 bases and the J gene lost 2 bases, with 7 bases spanning the gap. The CDR3 has 13 amino acids. In DNA form, the CDR3 reads TGTGCCATCAGTGAGACGGAGACCTACGAGCAGTACTTC. Translation gives CAISETETYEQYF.

This chain connects TRBV19 to TRBJ2-4, with 11 bases lining up with TRBD1. This CDR3 spans 17 amino acids. Trimming cost V 3 bases and J 1 base; bases outside gene matches: 5. Germline V gene sequence: CDR1 LNHDA, CDR2 SQIVND (reference sequence). The CDR3 is CASSIRGQGVAKNIQYF. The CDR3 DNA is TGTGCCAGTAGTATTCGGGGACAGGGGGTGGCCAAAAACATTCAGTACTTC. The whole variable domain, remainder taken from reference TRBV19 and TRBJ2-4, is DGGITQSPKYLFRKEGQNVTLSCEQNLNHDAMYWYRQDPGQGLRLIYYSQIVNDFQKGDIAEGYSVSREKKESFPLTVTSAQKNPTAFYLCASSIRGQGVAKNIQYFGAGTRLSVL.

This sequence joins TRBV15 and TRBJ2-5; D perhaps matches TRBD2 (5 bases). Germline CDR1 is LNHNV and CDR2 is YYDKDF (reference sequence). This CDR3 is 14 amino acids long. Trimming removed 0 bases at V and 5 bases at J, with 10 bases between. CDR3 sequence: CATSRESGYETQYF. The CDR3 DNA sequence: TGTGCCACCAGCAGAGAATCGGGGTATGAGACCCAGTACTTC.

V gene TRBV5-4 combines with J gene TRBJ2-7, with 9 bases identical to TRBD1. Germline V lookup: CDR1 SGHNT, CDR2 YYREEE (reference sequence). Losses at the gene ends were 3 bases for V and 5 bases for J; bases not matched to a gene: 6. This CDR3 contains 14 residues. This CDR3 is CASSSRGQGHEQYF. The CDR3 DNA follows: TGTGCCAGCAGCTCGAGGGGACAGGGACACGAGCAGTACTTC.

The rearrangement links TRBV10-3 to TRBJ2-1, with 10 bases that match TRBD2. V was clipped by 3 bases and J by 4 bases; unmatched bases: 9. CDR3 length: 17 amino acids. The germline gives CDR1 ENHRY, CDR2 SYGVKD. The CDR3 DNA reads TGTGCCATCAGTGAAAGCGGGGGGGCCAGTATTTACAATGAGCAGTTCTTC. It translates to CAISESGGASIYNEQFF.

This chain connects TRBV4-3 to TRBJ2-7; D remains unclear. Trimming removed 3 bases at V and 1 base at J, with 7 bases between. The CDR3 spans 13 residues. The germline gives CDR1 LGHNA, CDR2 YSLEER. CDR3: CASSQQESYEQYF. In DNA, the CDR3 is TGCGCCAGCAGCCAGCAGGAATCCTACGAGCAGTACTTC.

CDR3 coding DNA: TGCGCCAGCAGCACTGGGAGGGAGGGAGATACGCAGTATTTT. Protein sequence: CASSTGREGDTQYF. V gene TRBV5-1 combines with J gene TRBJ2-3; TRBD2 matches at 7 bases. Germline CDR1 reads SGHRS; CDR2 reads YFSETQ. With 4 bases clipped from V and 5 bases from J, the junction kept 7 bases outside the gene matches. The length of the CDR3 is 14 residues.

The genes are TRBV6-1 and TRBJ1-6; D unclear. The CDR3 is made up of 16 amino acids. The V end was cut by 4 bases, the J end by 2 bases, with 12 bases between. The germline gives CDR1 MNHNS, CDR2 SASEGT. Here the CDR3 reads CASSVSGKPYNSPLHF. DNA for the CDR3: TGTGCCAGCAGTGTGTCGGGGAAGCCCTATAATTCACCCCTCCACTTT.

The chain employs TRBV5-1 and TRBJ2-2; TRBD1 agrees at 8 bases. Germline-derived CDR1 and CDR2 are SGHRS and YFSETQ. CDR3 length equals 15 residues. The V segment lost 3 bases and the J segment 3 bases; nucleotides outside the gene matches: 4. In DNA form, the CDR3 reads TGCGCCAGCAGCTATGCGACAGGGGACACCGGGGAGCTGTTTTTT. Translated: CASSYATGDTGELFF.

V and J are TRBV6-5 and TRBJ1-2; a possible D gene is TRBD1 (6 bases). Germline assignment: CDR1 MNHEY and CDR2 SVGAGI. This CDR3 region has 12 residues. Trimming took off 2 bases at V and 8 bases at J, with 9 bases between the two ends. In DNA form, the CDR3 reads TGTGCCAGCAGTTACGGGGGCAGGGGCTACACCTTC. Amino acid sequence: CASSYGGRGYTF.

The chain has TRBV7-8 and TRBJ1-2, with a possible D match to TRBD1 (6 bases). Germline CDR1 SGHVS, CDR2 FQNEAQ. Trimming cost V 4 bases and J 2 bases, with 17 bases left between them. The CDR3 consists of 16 residues. In DNA form, the CDR3 reads TGTGCCAGCAGCTCAACGCCGGGACAAGAAAACTATGGCTACACCTTC. Its protein is CASSSTPGQENYGYTF.

V is TRBV4-2 and J is TRBJ1-1; D ambiguous. The CDR3 loop spans 16 amino acids. Germline CDR1 LGHNA, CDR2 YNFKEQ. V lost 6 bases to trimming and J lost 6 bases, with 23 bases between them. Here the CDR3 DNA reads TGTGCCAGCAGTGGAACCGAAGGTTTTGGGGAGGCTGAAGCTTTCTTT. Its translation: CASSGTEGFGEAEAFF.

This sequence joins TRBV19 and TRBJ1-3, with D perhaps matching TRBD1 (6 bases). Germline V gene lookup returns CDR1 LNHDA and CDR2 SQIVND (reference sequence). V dropped 6 bases and J dropped 3 bases, with 12 bases sitting between them. CDR3 size: 14 residues. The CDR3 here is CASRQGGFGNTIYF. CDR3 nucleotides: TGTGCCAGTAGACAAGGGGGATTTGGAAACACCATATATTTT. Supplemented by reference TRBV19 and TRBJ1-3, the full variable domain reads DGGITQSPKYLFRKEGQNVTLSCEQNLNHDAMYWYRQDPGQGLRLIYYSQIVNDFQKGDIAEGYSVSREKKESFPLTVTSAQKNPTAFYLCASRQGGFGNTIYFGEGSWLTVV.

CDR3 protein: CASSFTSGSNEQYF. The CDR3 coding sequence is TGTGCCAGCAGCTTCACTAGCGGGAGTAACGAGCAGTACTTC. The chain is built from TRBV5-4 and TRBJ2-7; 11 nucleotides line up with TRBD2. The junction had 3 bases not matched to a gene; V was cut back by 2 bases and J by 5 bases. CDR3 length equals 14 residues. Germline V gene data show CDR1 as SGHNT and CDR2 as YYREEE (reference sequence).

The J gene is TRBJ1-4, the V gene TRBV28; 7 bases are shared with TRBD1. CDR3 length: 16 residues. Germline assignment: CDR1 MDHEN and CDR2 SYDVKM. V dropped 2 bases and J dropped 10; count of bases not matched to a gene: 13. The CDR3 DNA sequence: TGTGCCAGCAGTTTAGGGGGACAGTCGGAGGGTCGAAAACTGTTTTTT. Translated: CASSLGGQSEGRKLFF.

The chain is built from TRBV6-2 or TRBV6-3 and TRBJ1-2, with D tentatively TRBD1 (6 bases). Germline V gives CDR1 MNHEY, CDR2 SVGEGT. There are 14 residues in the CDR3. V was cut by 2 bases and J by 5 bases, with 12 bases left in between. The CDR3 is CASSYGQWGYGYTF. For the CDR3, the DNA is TGTGCCAGCAGTTACGGACAGTGGGGATATGGCTACACCTTC.

The sample holds one count of this clone. The chain is built from TRBV2 and TRBJ2-2; D possibly corresponds to TRBD2 (6 bases). The germline V gene encodes CDR1 SNHLY and CDR2 FYNNEI. The CDR3 totals 15 residues. V was clipped by 5 bases and J by 4 bases, with 14 bases between them. The chain's CDR3 is CASSQLAGFTGELFF. For the CDR3, the DNA is TGTGCCAGCAGTCAGTTGGCGGGGTTCACCGGGGAGCTGTTTTTT.

The chain links TRBV29-1 to TRBJ2-7; 8 nucleotides align to TRBD1. The CDR3 loop spans 14 amino acids. The V segment lost 6 bases and the J segment 0 bases; nucleotides outside the gene matches: 7. Germline CDR1 is SQVTM and CDR2 is ANQGSEA. In nucleotides, the CDR3 is TGCAGCGTGAGGGACAGGTCCTTCTCCTACGAGCAGTACTTC. Protein product: CSVRDRSFSYEQYF.